This TCR beta chain was sequenced for a study of blood T cell repertoires in COVID-19. At the level of the study: The origin of the acute and convalescent COVID-19 samples was the United States, Italy and Spain. Sample material is recorded as cDNA or gDNA derived from T cells, B-cell-depleted T cells, or PBMCs.

Original handling: Nucleated cell number was recorded as an estimate derived from reference gene primer amplification. Here immunoSEQ multiplex PCR was the method, and the copy in TCRdb shows in-frame clones only, minus some. That table gives V, J and clone size, and the DNA gave D and trimming. The sample records 65,000 to 75,000 clones, roughly 70% being singletons. The CDR3 contains 15 residues. Trimming removed 0 bases at V and 5 bases at J, with 13 bases between. The germline V gene has CDR1 SQVTM and CDR2 ANQGSEA. The chain carries TRBV29-1 and TRBJ2-2; D may be TRBD2 (6 bases). Sequenced input: peripheral blood. The clonotype originates from a man between 65 and 85 years old with acute or convalescent COVID-19. The CDR3 protein is CSVEDRLAVTGELFF. In DNA form, the CDR3 reads TGCAGCGTTGAAGATAGATTAGCGGTTACCGGGGAGCTGTTTTTT.